This T cell receptor beta chain was sequenced for a study of cytomegalovirus exposure and HLA in healthy donors. Study details: The Caucasian-associated ancestry cluster contained about 80% of the approximately 430 genotyped donors. Study results and limitations: An analysis done earlier found most TCR beta V segments productive about 87% or about 30% of the time. Analysis was carried out at a later point, and it linked a missense DCLRE1C variant to TCR beta V- and J-gene trimming.

It was with 60 Vbeta and 13 Jbeta primers that the PCR ran. Using immunoSEQ multiplex PCR, the repertoire was profiled, and TCRdb retains in-frame clones only, with some absent. The repertoire holds about 120,000 clones, with 75% to 90% as singletons. CDR1 SGHTA and CDR2 FQGTGA come from the germline V gene. This CDR3 comprises 12 residues. Trimming shortened V by 2 bases and J by 3 bases, and 2 bases separated the two germline ends. Turning to this clone: The antigen is unknown.

The sequencing sample was made of PBMCs. V gene TRBV7-3 combines with J gene TRBJ1-5; D remains unclear. This TCR was sampled from a man aged 30 to 45 in good health and CMV-seropositive. The CDR3 DNA is TGTGCCAGCAGCTTATACAATCAGCCCCAGCATTTT. It translates to CASSLYNQPQHF.